Below are 14 T cell receptor beta chains sequenced from a single sample in a study of blood T cell repertoires in COVID-19. Sequencing used immunoSEQ multiplex PCR; TCRdb keeps in-frame clones, though not all of them. The sample carries under 250,000 clones, around 88% recorded once. Sequencing was performed on peripheral blood. These TCRs come from an elderly man with acute or convalescent COVID-19.

The rearrangement joins TRBV28 to TRBJ1-5; unclear D gene. This CDR3 is 15 amino acids long. Trimming pared 6 bases from V and 0 bases from J, leaving 12 bases between. Germline assignment: CDR1 MDHEN and CDR2 SYDVKM. The CDR3 coding sequence is TGTGCCAGCAGCCCGGGAGAGAATAGCAATCAGCCCCAGCATTTT. It specifies CASSPGENSNQPQHF.

The chain employs TRBV12-2 and TRBJ1-5; the D call in the table, TRBD1, was not verified against the DNA. TRBV12-2 is reported as a pseudogene. There are 16 residues in the CDR3. The chain's CDR3 is CASRLVDRGKRQPQHF. The DNA of the CDR3 is TGTGCAAGTCGCTTGGTAGACAGGGGGAAGCGTCAGCCCCAGCATTTT.

The chain employs TRBV6-2 or TRBV6-3 and TRBJ1-5; TRBD1 agrees at 8 bases. The CDR3 length is 17 residues. V lost 0 bases to trimming and J lost 1 base; unmatched junction nucleotides: 5. CDR1 is MNHEY, CDR2 SVGEGT, per germline. The CDR3 DNA sequence: TGTGCCAGCAGTTACTCGCTAACAGGGGGAAGCAATCAGCCCCAGCATTTT. It yields the protein CASSYSLTGGSNQPQHF.

The table lists this clone with a count of one. This chain connects TRBV12-1 to TRBJ2-4; TRBD2 was called by the table and not checked on the DNA. TRBV12-1 is a recognized pseudogene. This CDR3 region has 12 residues. CDR3 nucleotides: TGTGCCAGCAGCTCGCAACTTGACATTCAGTACTTC. Its protein is CASSSQLDIQYF.

V is TRBV28 and J is TRBJ1-1; tentative D call: TRBD1 (6 bases). CDR3 length equals 16 residues. Trimming left V 7 bases short and J 3 bases short, with 21 bases between. Germline CDR1 MDHEN, CDR2 SYDVKM. CDR3 in amino acids: CASINPQGQGYTEAFF. The CDR3 DNA sequence: TGTGCCAGCATAAACCCGCAGGGGCAGGGATACACTGAAGCTTTCTTT.

This CDR3 reads CASSLGGLGHTYEQYF. The DNA of the CDR3 is TGTGCCAGCAGCTTGGGGGGATTGGGACATACCTACGAGCAGTACTTC. The rearrangement uses TRBV5-6 and TRBJ2-7, with D possibly TRBD1 on 6 matching bases. V lost 0 bases, J lost 2 bases, and 15 bases lay in between. Germline V CDR1 and CDR2: SGHDT, YYEEEE. The CDR3 is made up of 16 amino acids. Variable domain in full (rest from reference TRBV5-6 and TRBJ2-7): DAGVTQSPTHLIKTRGQQVTLRCSPKSGHDTVSWYQQALGQGPQFIFQYYEEEERQRGNFPDRFSGHQFPNYSSELNVNALLLGDSALYLCASSLGGLGHTYEQYFGPGTRLTVT.

This sequence joins TRBV19 and TRBJ1-1; tentative D call: TRBD1 (6 bases). V was cut by 3 bases and J by 1 base, with 18 bases left in between. Per germline, CDR1 LNHDA and CDR2 SQIVND (reference sequence). This CDR3 has 17 amino acids. CDR3 protein: CASSMVFFGQTNTEAFF. CDR3 sequence (DNA): TGTGCCAGTAGTATGGTATTTTTCGGACAGACGAACACTGAAGCTTTCTTT.

The chain uses TRBV3-1 (or the pseudogene TRBV3-2) and TRBJ2-4; 10 bases fit TRBD2. Unmatched junction bases numbered 6, after V lost 2 bases and J lost 5 bases. Germline values: CDR1 LGHDT, CDR2 YNNKEL (reference sequence). This CDR3 spans 16 amino acids. The chain's CDR3 is CASSQKRTSGQNIQYF. CDR3 DNA: TGTGCCAGCAGCCAAAAACGGACTAGCGGACAAAACATTCAGTACTTC.

In the case of this clone: It is unclear where the CDR3 begins or ends on the DNA, so no DNA is shown, and the CDR3 is as TCRdb lists it. The gene calls are TRBV27 and TRBJ1-4. CDR1 is MNHEY and CDR2 is SMNVEV in the germline V gene (reference sequence). The CDR3 comprises 13 residues, both ends counted. The CDR3 loop is CASSFGEGEKLFF.

This clone was observed a single time. The chain is built from TRBV7-9 and TRBJ1-5; D is unclear. CDR1 and CDR2 (germline): SEHNR, FQNEAQ (reference sequence). The CDR3 is made up of 13 amino acids. V lost 2 bases and J lost 5, with 7 bases in between. CDR3 nucleotide sequence: TGTGCCAGCAGCTTATCGGTGGATCAGCCCCAGCATTTT. It codes for CASSLSVDQPQHF.

The rearrangement uses TRBV18 and TRBJ2-2; TRBD1 matches 8 bases. The CDR3 runs to 16 residues. Germline V CDR1 and CDR2: KGHSH, LQKENI. Losses at the gene ends were 5 bases for V and 1 base for J; bases not matched to a gene: 6. The CDR3 sequence: CASSYGTGRNTGELFF. The CDR3 nucleotides are TGTGCCAGCTCATACGGGACAGGTCGGAACACCGGGGAGCTGTTTTTT.

The V call is TRBV29-1, the J call TRBJ1-6, with D possibly being TRBD1 (6 bases). Trimming left V 4 bases short and J 5 bases short, with 9 bases between. The CDR3 runs to 13 residues. Germline loops: CDR1 SQVTM, CDR2 ANQGSEA. CDR3 residues: CSVGAGDNSPLHF. CDR3 DNA sequence: TGCAGCGTTGGGGCAGGGGATAATTCACCCCTCCACTTT.

This rearrangement joins TRBV10-3 to TRBJ1-2, with D possibly TRBD1 on 5 matching bases. The V gene's germline CDR1 is ENHRY and CDR2 SYGVKD. There are 13 residues in the CDR3. V lost 3 bases, J lost 1 base, and 6 bases lay in between. Written as DNA, the CDR3 is TGTGCCATCAGTGAAGACAGTAACTATGGCTACACCTTC. It translates to CAISEDSNYGYTF.

This chain connects TRBV5-1 to TRBJ2-3; 7 positions agree with TRBD2. CDR3 length: 16 amino acids. After removal of 0 bases from V and 1 base from J, the junction contained 5 bases not matched to a gene. Germline V lookup: CDR1 SGHRS, CDR2 YFSETQ. CDR3 amino acids: CASSLEGGRGTDTQYF. DNA for the CDR3: TGCGCCAGCAGCTTGGAAGGCGGGAGAGGCACAGATACGCAGTATTTT. Combining the CDR3 with reference TRBV5-1 and TRBJ2-3 gives the whole variable domain KAGVTQTPRYLIKTRGQQVTLSCSPISGHRSVSWYQQTPGQGLQFLFEYFSETQRNKGNFPGRFSGRQFSNSRSEMNVSTLELGDSALYLCASSLEGGRGTDTQYFGPGTRLTVL.